Given below is one T cell receptor beta chain in context. An equimolar mix of two oligonucleotides served as the beta constant-region primer for TRBC1 and TRBC2. The ligated cDNA underwent four PCR rounds using SP2 and nested alpha and beta constant-region primers. TCRdb itself ran the UMI-ligation and nested PCR reads through MiXCR, one entry per CDR3 protein. The repertoire consists of about 120,000 distinct CDR3 sequences, with roughly 32% occurring once and the leading ten covering around 0.92%. This sample stems from a study of naive and memory T cell subsets. This CDR3 has 14 amino acids. The germline gives CDR1 MDHEN, CDR2 SYDVKM. The ends were cut back, 1 base at V and 8 bases at J, with 11 bases in the middle.

The sequence came from a human donor in good health. Sample: central memory CD4+ T cells from blood. The chain has TRBV28 and TRBJ1-4; TRBD1 is a possible D gene (6 bases). The CDR3 loop reads CASSLSGVREKLFF. CDR3 DNA sequence: TGTGCCAGCAGTTTATCAGGGGTCCGAGAAAAACTGTTTTTT.